This entry lists 17 T cell receptor beta chains sequenced from one sample in a study of T cells after yellow fever vaccination. TCRdb re-derived calls from the 5' RACE reads in MiXCR, one entry per CDR3 protein. The table includes 620,000 or so distinct CDR3 sequences, about 15% detected once. The sequencing here drew on PBMCs, taken around 5 days after the first yellow fever vaccination. The receptors shown here come from a man in his late teens or twenties who received the YFV17D yellow fever vaccine.

The sample holds a few counts of this clonotype. The chain combines TRBV2 with TRBJ2-3, with 10 positions matching TRBD1. The CDR3 length is 15 residues. Germline assignment: CDR1 SNHLY and CDR2 FYNNEI. The ends lost 6 bases at V and 4 bases at J; junction bases unmatched: 7. CDR3 region: CASSADRGRADTQYF. CDR3 nucleotide sequence: TGTGCCAGCAGCGCCGACAGGGGGCGAGCAGATACGCAGTATTTT.

The chain uses TRBV6-1 and TRBJ2-7; possibly TRBD1 for D (6 bases). The germline V gene encodes CDR1 MNHNS and CDR2 SASEGT. With 9 bases removed from V and 4 bases from J, the gap between germline ends came to 22 bases. The CDR3 totals 15 residues. The CDR3, as DNA: TGTGCCAGTGAGAACCGACAGGAGGCTCGGTACGAGCAGTACTTC. It yields the protein CASENRQEARYEQYF.

This clonotype was observed a few times. V gene TRBV11-2 combines with J gene TRBJ2-7; D is unresolved. This CDR3 region has 19 residues. The V end was cut by 0 bases, the J end by 3 bases, with 24 bases between. Germline V gives CDR1 SGHAT, CDR2 FQNNGV. In nucleotides, the CDR3 is TGTGCCAGCAGCTTAGAGTGGTCAGACCGAGAGCCCGCCGACTACGAGCAGTACGTC. Translation gives CASSLEWSDREPADYEQYV.

This clonotype was observed a handful of times. The chain uses TRBV5-1 and TRBJ2-7; the D gene could be TRBD1 or TRBD2 (5 bases each). V shed 0 bases and J shed 6 bases, with 10 bases lying between them. The CDR3 covers 13 residues. Per germline, CDR1 SGHRS and CDR2 YFSETQ. CDR3 loop: CASSLAAGTEQYV. Here the CDR3 DNA reads TGCGCCAGCAGCTTGGCAGCAGGGACCGAGCAGTACGTC.

This chain joins TRBV6-1 and TRBJ1-4; TRBD1 might be the D (5 bases). This CDR3 comprises 14 residues. Trimming left V 10 bases short and J 1 base short, with 13 bases between. Germline CDR1 and CDR2: MNHNS and SASEGT. CDR3 bases: TGTGCCACCGGGGACGAGCAAACTAATGAAAAACTGTTTTTT. Amino acid sequence: CATGDEQTNEKLFF.

This clonotype was seen at least ten times. This chain connects TRBV18 to TRBJ2-1; the match to TRBD1 covers 9 bases. Germline lookup yields CDR1 KGHSH and CDR2 LQKENI. The CDR3 covers 14 residues. J gave up 7 bases and V 5 bases, and 6 bases lay outside the gene matches. The CDR3 bases are TGTGCCAGCTCATACTTAGGACAGGGGAATGAGCAGTTCTTC. Translated, it gives CASSYLGQGNEQFF.

In this sample, this clonotype turned up a few times. The J gene is TRBJ1-6, the V gene TRBV4-3; a weak D match, TRBD1 (5 bases). Germline CDR1 and CDR2: LGHNA and YSLEER. The CDR3 runs 14 residues. V gave up 0 bases and J gave up 10 bases, with 10 bases separating them. CDR3 amino acids: CASSQDGADSPLHF. The DNA for the CDR3 is TGCGCCAGCAGCCAAGATGGGGCGGACTCACCCCTCCACTTT.

This clonotype appeared a few times. The CDR3 bases are TGTGCCAGCAGTCACGGGGGGCACCAAGAGACCCAGTACTTC. It yields the protein CASSHGGHQETQYF. The V call is TRBV25-1, the J call TRBJ2-5, with D possibly TRBD2 on 7 matching bases. The V and J ends lost 5 bases and 0 bases respectively, with 10 bases between them. The CDR3 runs 14 residues. CDR1 and CDR2 (germline): MGHDK, SYGVNS.

This clonotype was seen at least ten times. V usage is TRBV18 and J usage is TRBJ2-5; D unresolved. The V and J ends lost 3 bases and 2 bases respectively, with 7 bases between them. There are 13 residues in the CDR3. Germline V CDR1 and CDR2: KGHSH, LQKENI. The CDR3, as DNA: TGTGCCAGCTCACCTGCCGTACAAGAGACCCAGTACTTC. Encoded protein: CASSPAVQETQYF.

J is TRBJ2-1 and V is TRBV5-1, with D perhaps TRBD1 (5 bases). The V end was cut by 0 bases, the J end by 6 bases, with 13 bases between. Germline V gene sequence: CDR1 SGHRS, CDR2 YFSETQ. The CDR3 is 15 amino acids. The CDR3 sequence is CASSLADPRGNEQFF. The CDR3 DNA is TGCGCCAGCAGCTTGGCCGATCCAAGGGGCAATGAGCAGTTCTTC. Full variable domain (remainder filled in from reference TRBV5-1 and TRBJ2-1): KAGVTQTPRYLIKTRGQQVTLSCSPISGHRSVSWYQQTPGQGLQFLFEYFSETQRNKGNFPGRFSGRQFSNSRSEMNVSTLELGDSALYLCASSLADPRGNEQFFGPGTRLTVL.

This clonotype was recorded a few times. The V call is TRBV6-2 or TRBV6-3, the J call TRBJ1-2; D remains unclear. The V gene's germline CDR1 is MNHEY and CDR2 SVGEGT. V was clipped by 2 bases and J by 2 bases, with 9 bases between them. The CDR3 is made up of 14 amino acids. Here the CDR3 DNA reads TGTGCCAGCAGTTACGGGCAGCACAACTATGGCTACACCTTC. Its protein is CASSYGQHNYGYTF.

In its sample, this clonotype was seen a few times. The chain employs TRBV29-1 and TRBJ1-5, with no clear D. Germline CDR1 is SQVTM and CDR2 is ANQGSEA. V dropped 4 bases and J dropped 4 bases, with 11 bases sitting between them. The CDR3 runs 13 residues. CDR3 sequence: CSVAHRGNQPQHF. CDR3 DNA sequence: TGCAGCGTTGCTCACAGAGGGAATCAGCCCCAGCATTTT.

This chain connects TRBV19 to TRBJ1-6; 10 bases agree with TRBD1. V shed 4 bases and J 5 bases; nucleotides not matched to a gene: 11. The CDR3 is 18 amino acids. Germline CDR1 reads LNHDA; CDR2 reads SQIVND (reference sequence). The DNA of the CDR3 is TGTGCCAGTAGTAAACTACCGGGACAGGGGACCCATAATTCACCCCTCCACTTT. It encodes CASSKLPGQGTHNSPLHF.

This clonotype was counted once. The chain recombines TRBV23-1 with TRBJ2-5; D gene uncertain. TRBV23-1 is flagged as an ORF with uncertain function. There are 15 residues in the CDR3. Trimming stripped 6 bases from V and 4 bases from J, with 18 bases between. CDR3 in DNA: TGCGCCAGCAGGCAAAAGATGGGCCAAGCAGAGACCCAGTACTTC. It is translated as CASRQKMGQAETQYF.

This clonotype was counted at least ten times. This sequence joins TRBV2 and TRBJ2-5, with 12 bases fitting TRBD1. This CDR3 contains 15 residues. Trimming cost V 6 bases and J 5 bases; bases outside gene matches: 7. Germline V lookup: CDR1 SNHLY, CDR2 FYNNEI. The CDR3 sequence: CASRTGTGGVETQYF. The CDR3 DNA reads TGTGCCAGCAGAACCGGGACAGGGGGCGTGGAGACCCAGTACTTC.

There are many counts of this clonotype. The rearrangement joins TRBV7-2 to TRBJ1-3; 8 nucleotides line up with TRBD1. V lost 8 bases and J lost 4; bases outside the gene matches: 10. The CDR3 spans 15 residues. Germline V CDR1 and CDR2: SGHTA, FQGNSA. CDR3 coding DNA: TGTGCCAGCGCCTCGACAGGGGCGGTCGGAAACACCATATATTTT. It yields the protein CASASTGAVGNTIYF.

For the CDR3, the DNA is TGTGCCAGCAGCGCTTCAGGTCCTGGAAACACCATATATTTT. The encoded protein is CASSASGPGNTIYF. J is TRBJ1-3 and V is TRBV2; no clear D. The V gene lost 6 bases and the J gene lost 2 bases, with 11 bases spanning the gap. Germline V lookup: CDR1 SNHLY, CDR2 FYNNEI. The CDR3 spans 14 residues.